Sequencing of this T cell receptor (beta chain) was carried out in a study of cytomegalovirus exposure and HLA in healthy donors. Whole-study findings and limits: In a later analysis, a missense DCLRE1C variant was linked to TCR beta V- and J-gene trimming.

This clone appeared a few times. As yet, its antigen is unknown. The PCR contained 60 Vbeta and 13 Jbeta primers. TCRdb keeps only in-frame clones here, not all; method: immunoSEQ multiplex PCR. The sample shows roughly 120,000 clones, around 8.5% of them seen only once. The clonotype originates from a man aged 35-49 years in good health and CMV-seronegative. The sequenced sample was PBMCs.

CDR3 sequence reads: CASSVGGNGAGELFF. CDR3 bases: TGCGCCAGCAGCGTAGGGGGTAATGGTGCCGGGGAGCTGTTTTTT. The rearrangement links TRBV5-1 to TRBJ2-2, with D possibly TRBD1 on 6 matching bases. The CDR3 totals 15 residues. V lost 4 bases and J 6 bases, leaving 16 bases between the germline ends. Per germline, CDR1 SGHRS and CDR2 YFSETQ.